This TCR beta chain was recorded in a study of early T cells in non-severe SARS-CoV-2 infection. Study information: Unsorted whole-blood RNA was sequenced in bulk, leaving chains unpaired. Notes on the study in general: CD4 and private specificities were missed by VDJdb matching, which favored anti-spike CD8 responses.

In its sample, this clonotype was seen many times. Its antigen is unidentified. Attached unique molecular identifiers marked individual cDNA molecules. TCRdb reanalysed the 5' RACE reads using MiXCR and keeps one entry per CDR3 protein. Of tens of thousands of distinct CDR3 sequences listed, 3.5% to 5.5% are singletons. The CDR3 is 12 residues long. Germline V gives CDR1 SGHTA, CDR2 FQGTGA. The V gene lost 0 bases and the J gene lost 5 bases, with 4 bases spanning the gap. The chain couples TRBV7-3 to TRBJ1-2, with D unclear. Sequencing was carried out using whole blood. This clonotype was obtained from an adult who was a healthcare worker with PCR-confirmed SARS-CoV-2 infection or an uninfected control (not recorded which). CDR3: CASSLTGYGYTF. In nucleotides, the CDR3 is TGTGCCAGCAGCTTAACAGGGTATGGCTACACCTTC.